These 32 T cell receptor beta chains were sequenced from one sample in a study of CD4 T cells in relation to SARS-CoV-2 and coronaviruses. Their recognized antigens are unknown. Before the COVID-19 pandemic, during about 2011-2019, CD4+ T cells were taken from unexposed donors. The cells were cultured for about ten days before CD4+ T cells were isolated. Measured with immunoSEQ multiplex PCR; TCRdb has only the in-frame clones, and not every one. This sample yields about 12,000 clones, of which roughly 71% are seen a single time; under 9% belongs to the top ten. The sample consisted of CD4+ T cells from PBMCs, cultured in vitro. The receptors come from a human donor in good health.

This clone has a handful of counts. The chain employs TRBV5-1 and TRBJ1-2; the D is unclear. The CDR3 sequence is 16 residues long. Trimming took 0 bases from V and 8 from J, leaving 20 bases between them. Germline lookup yields CDR1 SGHRS and CDR2 YFSETQ. The CDR3 protein is CASSLDSPSRGGGYTF. The CDR3 region has the DNA TGCGCCAGCAGCTTGGATTCGCCCTCCCGAGGAGGCGGCTACACCTTC. The complete variable domain, with remaining parts taken from reference TRBV5-1 and TRBJ1-2, reads KAGVTQTPRYLIKTRGQQVTLSCSPISGHRSVSWYQQTPGQGLQFLFEYFSETQRNKGNFPGRFSGRQFSNSRSEMNVSTLELGDSALYLCASSLDSPSRGGGYTFGSGTRLTVV.

CDR3 coding DNA: TGTGCCAGCAGTAGGGTCACAACTAATGAAAAACTGTTTTTT. Its protein is CASSRVTTNEKLFF. The chain carries TRBV2 and TRBJ1-4; D not resolved. This CDR3 spans 14 amino acids. Germline values: CDR1 SNHLY, CDR2 FYNNEI. The V gene lost 5 bases and the J gene lost 0 bases, with 7 bases spanning the gap. Full variable domain (outside the CDR3, taken from reference TRBV2 and TRBJ1-4): EPEVTQTPSHQVTQMGQEVILRCVPISNHLYFYWYRQILGQKVEFLVSFYNNEISEKSEIFDDQFSVERPDGSNFTLKIRSTKLEDSAMYFCASSRVTTNEKLFFGSGTQLSVL.

V usage is TRBV28 and J usage is TRBJ2-5; D may be TRBD1 or TRBD2 (6 bases each). The germline gives CDR1 MDHEN, CDR2 SYDVKM. Trimming took 6 bases from V and 5 from J, leaving 16 bases between them. CDR3 length: 14 amino acids. The CDR3 loop reads CASRPTGRTETQYF. The CDR3 region has the DNA TGTGCCAGCAGACCTACAGGGAGGACGGAGACCCAGTACTTC.

The V gene is TRBV5-5, the J gene TRBJ1-3, with a possible D match to TRBD1 (5 bases). Per the germline V gene, CDR1 is SGHKS and CDR2 is YYEKEE (reference sequence). The CDR3 totals 14 residues. The germline V and J ends were trimmed by 5 bases and 4 bases, with 13 bases remaining between them. The CDR3 nucleotides are TGTGCCAGCAGTCGAGACCCAGGGGGAAACACCATATATTTT. Its protein is CASSRDPGGNTIYF.

The CDR3 sequence is CASSPFLESYNEQFF. For the CDR3, the DNA is TGTGCCAGTAGTCCTTTCCTCGAAAGCTACAATGAGCAGTTCTTC. The chain has TRBV19 and TRBJ2-1; D is ambiguous. Trimming stripped 5 bases from V and 3 bases from J, with 14 bases between. This CDR3 comprises 15 residues. CDR1 and CDR2 from the germline V gene are LNHDA and SQIVND (reference sequence).

On this clone: It is unclear where the CDR3 begins or ends on the DNA, so no DNA is shown, and the CDR3 is as TCRdb lists it. The rearrangement joins TRBV12-1 to TRBJ2-3. TRBV12-1 is termed a pseudogene. Inclusive of both ends, the CDR3 amounts to 14 amino acids. The CDR3 sequence: CASSFGPGTDTQYF.

In DNA, the CDR3 is TGTGCCACCAGCACCAGAAGACAGCACTCTGGAAACACCATATATTTT. Its protein is CATSTRRQHSGNTIYF. V gene TRBV15 combines with J gene TRBJ1-3; weak D call: TRBD1 (5 bases). CDR1 LNHNV and CDR2 YYDKDF come from the germline V gene (reference sequence). The CDR3 extends over 16 amino acids. V was shortened by 4 bases and J by 0 bases, with 13 bases between the two germline ends. The full variable domain, completed using reference TRBV15 and TRBJ1-3, is DAMVIQNPRYQVTQFGKPVTLSCSQTLNHNVMYWYQQKSSQAPKLLFHYYDKDFNNEADTPDNFQSRRPNTSFCFLDIRSPGLGDTAMYLCATSTRRQHSGNTIYFGEGSWLTVV.

The count of this clone is one. This chain connects TRBV6-6 to TRBJ1-1, with D unresolved. Trimming left V 5 bases short and J 7 bases short, with 11 bases between. Germline assignment: CDR1 MNHNY and CDR2 SVGAGI (reference sequence). The length of the CDR3 is 12 residues. In nucleotides, the CDR3 is TGTGCCAGCAGTCCAACGACATTTGAAGCTTTCTTT. Its translation: CASSPTTFEAFF.

This clone was recorded only once. The chain combines TRBV28 with TRBJ2-7; 8 nucleotides match TRBD1. After removal of 8 bases from V and 2 bases from J, the junction contained 17 bases not matched to a gene. The CDR3 has 17 amino acids. The germline V gene encodes CDR1 MDHEN and CDR2 SYDVKM. CDR3 sequence reads: CASSNIGTGQDPYEQYF. The CDR3, as DNA: TGTGCCAGCTCAAATATAGGGACGGGACAGGACCCCTACGAGCAGTACTTC.

CDR3 in amino acids: CASSLTSGPSTDTQYF. The CDR3 DNA reads as TGTGCCAGCAGTTTAACTAGCGGCCCTAGCACAGATACGCAGTATTTT. This rearrangement joins TRBV4-2 to TRBJ2-3; 8 bases line up with TRBD2. Unmatched junction bases numbered 8, after V lost 6 bases and J lost 0 bases. This CDR3 has 16 residues. Germline CDR1 reads LGHNA; CDR2 reads YNFKEQ.

The chain recombines TRBV18 with TRBJ2-1, with TRBD2 as a possible D gene (5 bases). This CDR3 has 15 amino acids. In germline, CDR1 is KGHSH, CDR2 LQKENI. The V gene lost 2 bases and the J gene lost 7 bases, with 15 bases spanning the gap. CDR3 sequence reads: CASSPGRPNSNEQFF. The CDR3 bases are TGTGCCAGCTCACCAGGGAGACCCAACTCGAATGAGCAGTTCTTC.

About this clone: One junction end disagrees with the germline gene, perhaps due to a read error. The chain uses TRBV24-1 and TRBJ1-2; TRBD1 matches at 9 bases. From germline, CDR1 is KGHDR and CDR2 SFDVKD. This CDR3 spans 12 amino acids. The CDR3 DNA reads TGTGCCACCAGCCCCATGGGGACAGGGATGTACTTC. The encoded protein is CATSPMGTGMYF.

The V gene is TRBV2, the J gene TRBJ1-4; D may be TRBD1 (5 bases). CDR3 length: 15 residues. Trimming pared 7 bases from V and 8 bases from J, leaving 20 bases between. Germline V gene lookup returns CDR1 SNHLY and CDR2 FYNNEI. The CDR3 DNA follows: TGTGCCAGCAAGGTGGGGACCTCGGCGCGAGAAAAACTGTTTTTT. Protein product: CASKVGTSAREKLFF.

The chain carries TRBV10-3 and TRBJ1-1, with D tentatively TRBD1 (6 bases). Germline-derived CDR1 and CDR2 are ENHRY and SYGVKD. V lost 4 bases, J lost 5 bases, and 17 bases lay in between. The CDR3 is made up of 15 amino acids. Here the CDR3 reads CAISVLPQGQTEAFF. DNA of the CDR3: TGTGCCATCAGTGTTCTTCCGCAGGGGCAAACTGAAGCTTTCTTT.

The rearrangement links TRBV30 to TRBJ2-7; 8 bases align to TRBD1. Looked up from germline, CDR1 is GTSNPN and CDR2 is SVGIG (reference sequence). The junction had 12 bases not matched to a gene; V was cut back by 3 bases and J by 2 bases. The CDR3 length is 16 residues. The DNA for the CDR3 is TGTGCCTGGAGATTAGAGCGTGGGACAGGTGCCTACGAGCAGTACTTC. It translates to CAWRLERGTGAYEQYF.

The chain combines TRBV5-1 with TRBJ2-5, with 7 bases that match TRBD2. Germline CDR1 SGHRS, CDR2 YFSETQ. The CDR3 contains 15 residues. J was trimmed by 5 bases and V by 0 bases; bases with no gene match: 7. This chain's CDR3 is CASSLGPREGETQYF. CDR3 nucleotides: TGCGCCAGCAGCTTGGGGCCGAGGGAGGGGGAGACCCAGTACTTC.

This chain's CDR3 is CASSPRREETQYF. CDR3 bases: TGTGCCAGCTCACCACGGAGGGAAGAGACCCAGTACTTC. This chain connects TRBV18 to TRBJ2-5; possibly TRBD2 for D (6 bases). V lost 1 base, J lost 3 bases, and 6 bases lay in between. Germline CDR1 KGHSH, CDR2 LQKENI. The CDR3 is 13 amino acids.

This clone was seen a handful of times. V gene TRBV2 combines with J gene TRBJ1-5, with a possible D match to TRBD1 (6 bases). Trimming pared 1 base from V and 6 bases from J, leaving 7 bases between. Germline V lookup: CDR1 SNHLY, CDR2 FYNNEI. The CDR3 loop spans 13 amino acids. The DNA of the CDR3 is TGTGCCAGCAGTGAAGAAGGGGGTCAGCCCCAGCATTTT. This encodes CASSEEGGQPQHF.

The chain employs TRBV5-8 and TRBJ2-7, with D unresolved. Trimming removed 0 bases at V and 1 base at J, with 11 bases between. In germline, CDR1 is SGHTS, CDR2 YDEGEE. CDR3 size: 15 residues. The CDR3 spells CASSLAVAVSYEQYF. For the CDR3, the DNA is TGTGCCAGCAGCTTGGCCGTGGCGGTATCCTACGAGCAGTACTTC.

This clone was recorded a few times. The chain couples TRBV30 to TRBJ1-1; 7 nucleotides agree with TRBD1. Germline CDR1 reads GTSNPN; CDR2 reads SVGIG (reference sequence). Trimming took 5 bases from V and 5 from J; bases not matched to a gene: 8. This CDR3 contains 13 residues. DNA for the CDR3: TGTGCCTGGGGAAAGGACAGGAGGACTGAAGCTTTCTTT. Amino acids: CAWGKDRRTEAFF.

This clone was found a few times. The chain is built from TRBV7-8 and TRBJ2-7; 16 bases match TRBD2. With V trimmed by 1 base and J by 3 bases, 12 bases remained unmatched. Germline V gives CDR1 SGHVS, CDR2 FQNEAQ. The CDR3 sequence is 20 residues long. CDR3 region: CASSLEKAGTSGRAGYEQYF. The CDR3, as DNA: TGTGCCAGCAGCTTAGAAAAAGCCGGGACTAGCGGGAGGGCCGGCTACGAGCAGTACTTC.

The CDR3 bases are TGTGCCAGCAGCCAAGCGAGAAACGATGCCAAAAACATTCAGTACTTC. This sequence encodes CASSQARNDAKNIQYF. This chain joins TRBV3-1 (or the pseudogene TRBV3-2) and TRBJ2-4; D unresolved. CDR3 length: 16 amino acids. Trimming stripped 1 base from V and 1 base from J, with 11 bases between. Germline CDR1 is LGHDT and CDR2 is YNNKEL (reference sequence).

In this sample, this clone turned up a few times. This chain uses TRBV10-3 with TRBJ1-4; 7 bases match TRBD1. The V and J ends lost 6 bases and 6 bases, in that order; junction bases with no gene match: 7. Per the germline V gene, CDR1 is ENHRY and CDR2 is SYGVKD. The CDR3 is made up of 14 amino acids. CDR3 amino acids: CAIRRDRSDEKLFF. CDR3 coding DNA: TGTGCCATCAGGAGGGACAGATCGGATGAAAAACTGTTTTTT.

This clone was recorded a few times. This sequence joins TRBV20-1 and TRBJ2-7; D is perhaps TRBD1 (6 bases). The CDR3 is made up of 11 amino acids. V lost 0 bases, J lost 6 bases, and 6 bases lay in between. Germline values: CDR1 DFQATT, CDR2 SNEGSKA (reference sequence). The CDR3 coding sequence is TGCAGTGCTAGAGAGGGGGCCGAGCAGTACTTC. Translating it yields CSAREGAEQYF.

The chain has TRBV21-1 and TRBJ2-7; TRBD2 is the table's D call, not checked against the DNA. TRBV21-1 is an annotated pseudogene. This CDR3 comprises 14 residues. The CDR3 bases are TGTGCCAGCAGCAAACGAGGGTTGCCCTACGAGCAGTACTTC. It yields the protein CASSKRGLPYEQYF.

The J gene is TRBJ2-3, the V gene TRBV10-3; 13 bases agree with TRBD2. Losses at the gene ends were 2 bases for V and 5 bases for J; bases not matched to a gene: 7. The CDR3 has 17 residues. Looked up from germline, CDR1 is ENHRY and CDR2 is SYGVKD. The CDR3 coding sequence is TGTGCCATCAGTGAGAGGACTAGCGGGGGTATTCTAGATACGCAGTATTTT. Translated, it gives CAISERTSGGILDTQYF.

This clone has a handful of counts. This chain uses TRBV9 with TRBJ1-2; possible D gene TRBD1, 5 bases. Germline-derived CDR1 and CDR2 are SGDLS and YYNGEE. The CDR3 loop spans 14 amino acids. V shed 6 bases and J shed 8 bases, with 20 bases lying between them. The CDR3 spells CASNPGRPKGGYTF. The CDR3 DNA reads TGTGCCAGCAATCCAGGGAGGCCCAAGGGCGGCTACACCTTC.

V and J are TRBV4-2 and TRBJ1-4, with D perhaps matching TRBD1 (5 bases). Germline V gene lookup returns CDR1 LGHNA and CDR2 YNFKEQ. V lost 0 bases and J 8 bases, leaving 16 bases between the germline ends. The CDR3 length is 16 residues. The CDR3 DNA reads as TGTGCCAGCAGCCAAGATTTTACCCAGGGCCCCGAAAAACTGTTTTTT. This translates into CASSQDFTQGPEKLFF.

V gene TRBV12-3 or TRBV12-4 combines with J gene TRBJ2-1, with D uncertain. V was shortened by 2 bases and J by 4 bases, with 6 bases between the two germline ends. The CDR3 loop spans 13 amino acids. CDR3 in DNA: TGTGCCAGCAGTTTAATCATGTACAATGAGCAGTTCTTC. Translating it yields CASSLIMYNEQFF.

This sequence joins TRBV28 and TRBJ2-7; D may be TRBD1 (5 bases). The CDR3 consists of 13 residues. Germline CDR1 reads MDHEN; CDR2 reads SYDVKM. V dropped 6 bases and J dropped 1 base, with 10 bases sitting between them. CDR3 nucleotides: TGTGCCAGCAGCCTGGGGCAGTCCTACGAGCAGTACTTC. Its translation: CASSLGQSYEQYF.

This clone was seen only once. The chain recombines TRBV15 with TRBJ1-5, with D perhaps TRBD1 (6 bases). V gave up 0 bases and J gave up 6 bases, with 15 bases separating them. CDR1 LNHNV and CDR2 YYDKDF come from the germline V gene (reference sequence). The CDR3 length is 16 residues. The CDR3 nucleotides read TGTGCCACCAGCAGAGATCTAGGCAGGGGAACTCAGCCCCAGCATTTT. Amino acid sequence: CATSRDLGRGTQPQHF. Full variable domain (missing parts from reference TRBV15 and TRBJ1-5): DAMVIQNPRYQVTQFGKPVTLSCSQTLNHNVMYWYQQKSSQAPKLLFHYYDKDFNNEADTPDNFQSRRPNTSFCFLDIRSPGLGDTAMYLCATSRDLGRGTQPQHFGDGTRLSIL.

The chain links TRBV19 to TRBJ1-5; weak D call: TRBD1 (6 bases). From germline, CDR1 is LNHDA and CDR2 SQIVND (reference sequence). V lost 4 bases, J lost 4 bases, and 23 bases lay in between. This CDR3 has 18 amino acids. CDR3 sequence (DNA): TGTGCCAGTAGTAAAAACGGGGGGGGCAGGGTAAGTAATCAGCCCCAGCATTTT. Protein: CASSKNGGGRVSNQPQHF.